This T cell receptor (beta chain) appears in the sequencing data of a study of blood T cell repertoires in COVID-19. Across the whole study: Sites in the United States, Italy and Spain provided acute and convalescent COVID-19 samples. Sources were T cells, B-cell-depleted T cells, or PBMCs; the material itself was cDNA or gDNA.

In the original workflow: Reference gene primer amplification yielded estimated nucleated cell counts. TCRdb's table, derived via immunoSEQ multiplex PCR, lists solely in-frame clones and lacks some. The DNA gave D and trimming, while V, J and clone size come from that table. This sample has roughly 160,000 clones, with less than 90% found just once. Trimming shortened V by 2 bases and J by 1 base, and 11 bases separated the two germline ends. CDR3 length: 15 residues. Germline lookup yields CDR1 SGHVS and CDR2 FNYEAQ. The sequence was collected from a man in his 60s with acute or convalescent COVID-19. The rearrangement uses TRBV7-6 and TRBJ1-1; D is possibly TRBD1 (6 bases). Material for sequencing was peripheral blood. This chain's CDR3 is CASSLSRGENTEAFF. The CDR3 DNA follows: TGTGCCAGCAGCTTAAGCAGGGGAGAGAACACTGAAGCTTTCTTT.